This T cell receptor beta chain was profiled in a study of CD8+ T cells in alopecia areata. The CDR3 length is 15 residues. Germline lookup yields CDR1 MNHNS and CDR2 SASEGT. Trimming removed 6 bases at V and 0 bases at J, with 12 bases between. Isolated RNA was reverse transcribed into cDNA used as the sequencing template. Clones were sequenced by immunoSEQ multiplex PCR, and TCRdb holds only the in-frame ones, with some missing. The sample records 200,000 to 250,000 clones, around 50% being singletons. The specimen was CD8+ T cells sorted from blood. The chain combines TRBV6-1 with TRBJ2-1; no firm D call. This clonotype was sampled from a human donor in good health. The CDR3 DNA follows: TGTGCCAGCAGCGCCGCGAGTGGCTCCTACAATGAGCAGTTCTTC. Residues: CASSAASGSYNEQFF.